The entry that follows covers one T cell receptor (beta chain) sequence. Its antigen is undetermined. The CDR3 is 14 residues long. Per germline, CDR1 DFQATT and CDR2 SNEGSKA (reference sequence). V lost 2 bases and J 3 bases, leaving 13 bases between the germline ends. TCRdb fed the reads into MiXCR, producing one record per CDR3 protein. The sample holds 200,000 to 300,000 distinct CDR3 sequences; approximately 13% are singletons and the top ten take 8.5% to 9%. The data originate from a study of T cell repertoires in cytomegalovirus infection. Findings and limits, study-wide: Of the TCR beta families, the public ones yielded a cumulative frequency that identified carriers of CMV plus the relevant HLA.

This TCR was recovered from a human donor in good health (CMV status not recorded). Some clones in this sample may be carry-over from other donors' samples. Source material: PBMCs. The chain employs TRBV20-1 and TRBJ2-5; no clear D gene. Here the CDR3 DNA reads TGCAGTGCTAGATGGGAATCCCCGGAAGAGACCCAGTACTTC. It encodes CSARWESPEETQYF.